This T cell receptor (beta chain) stems from a study of blood T cell repertoires in COVID-19. Study-wide background: Samples came from the United States, Italy and Spain, spanning acute and convalescent COVID-19. PBMCs, B-cell-depleted T cells, or T cells were the source of the cDNA or gDNA that made up the material.

This clone showed up just once. V lost 8 bases and J 5 bases, leaving 20 bases between the germline ends. The CDR3 has 15 amino acids. CDR1 is MNHEY and CDR2 is SVGAGI in the germline V gene. Repertoires were generated with immunoSEQ multiplex PCR, while TCRdb's copy carries only in-frame clones and drops some. The sample contains about 240,000 clones, about 87% of which appear only once. Cohorts were based on clinical histories the participants reported. This receptor was obtained from a woman under 40 with acute COVID-19. The chain joins TRBV6-5 to TRBJ2-3, with TRBD2 as a possible D gene (7 bases). Sequenced material: PBMCs or T cells enriched from blood (not recorded which). The CDR3 DNA sequence: TGTGCCAGCGGGGGGGGCGGAGCGGGTAAAGATACGCAGTATTTT. It is translated as CASGGGGAGKDTQYF.